The text below deals with one T cell receptor beta chain. Its antigen is as yet unknown. This record comes from a study of T cells after posttransplantation cyclophosphamide. Broader study findings: Donor CD8+ memory clones often dominated recipient blood repertoires at later times.

Germline V gene sequence: CDR1 WNHNN, CDR2 SYGVQD (reference sequence). The CDR3 has 17 amino acids. The ends lost 6 bases at V and 3 bases at J; junction bases unmatched: 12. Sequencing used immunoSEQ multiplex PCR; TCRdb keeps in-frame clones, though not all of them. The sample records approximately 52,000 clones, roughly 84% being singletons. The source material was PBMCs. The chain employs TRBV10-1 and TRBJ2-7; 12 positions match TRBD2. The TCR was taken from a young man with a blood cancer, CMV-positive, and with a related stem cell donor. The CDR3 coding sequence is TGCGCCAGCAGCCTACAGGGGCTAGCGGGAGGGCACTACGAGCAGTACTTC. Amino acids: CASSLQGLAGGHYEQYF.